These T cell receptor beta chains were read from a single sample in a study of blood T cell repertoires in COVID-19. The assay was immunoSEQ multiplex PCR, and TCRdb's table has in-frame clones only and misses some. The sample yields some 270,000 clones, approximately 92% seen once. The sequenced sample was peripheral blood. Receptors were obtained from a woman aged 40 to 49 who had recovered from COVID-19. Both conserved end residues are part of each CDR3. The D gene is left open where the match is weak. Part of the rows lack a size; the others show once, few, many or a class for expanded clones.

V gene	clone size	D gene	J gene	CDR3 protein	CDR3 DNA
TRBV3-1/TRBV3-2	-	TRBD1	TRBJ2-1	CASSQQGDNEQFF	TGTGCCAGCAGCCAACAGGGGGACAATGAGCAGTTCTTC
TRBV30	-	-	TRBJ1-2	CAWSVRENGYTF	TGTGCCTGGAGTGTACGGGAGAATGGCTACACCTTC
TRBV12-5	few	-	TRBJ1-3	CASGLATDKGAGNTIYF	TGTGCTAGTGGTTTGGCCACCGATAAGGGGGCTGGAAACACCATATATTTT
TRBV2	-	TRBD1	TRBJ2-2	CASHGQGASNTGELFF	TGTGCCAGCCACGGACAGGGGGCTAGCAACACCGGGGAGCTGTTTTTT
TRBV7-9	-	TRBD2	TRBJ2-3	CASSSTGPGLAGRDTQYF	TGTGCCAGCAGCTCAACTGGACCGGGACTAGCGGGCAGAGATACGCAGTATTTT
TRBV5-1	-	-	TRBJ1-2	CASSLSGHTYGYTF	TGCGCCAGCAGCTTGTCTGGGCACACCTATGGCTACACCTTC
TRBV7-8	-	TRBD2	TRBJ2-3	CASSSGTSGRITDTQYF	TGTGCCAGCAGCTCCGGGACTAGCGGGAGGATCACAGATACGCAGTATTTT
TRBV10-1	once	TRBD1	TRBJ2-1	CASSPGDRGNEQFF	TGCGCCAGCAGCCCCGGGGACAGGGGCAATGAGCAGTTCTTC
TRBV19	-	TRBD1	TRBJ2-1	CASSIKAGDREINEQFF	TGTGCCAGTAGTATTAAGGCGGGGGACAGGGAAATTAATGAGCAGTTCTTC
TRBV2	-	-	TRBJ1-2	CASIMPGNYGYTF	TGTGCCAGCATTATGCCGGGGAACTATGGCTACACCTTC
TRBV12-3/TRBV12-4	-	-	TRBJ2-3	CASSPTTADTQYF	TGTGCCAGCAGTCCCACTACCGCAGATACGCAGTATTTT
TRBV11-3	-	-	TRBJ1-2	CASSYRQDYGYTF	TGTGCCAGCAGCTACCGACAGGACTATGGCTACACCTTC
TRBV5-1	once	-	TRBJ2-1	CASSSGHLASVPNEQFF	TGCGCCAGCAGCTCTGGCCATTTGGCTAGCGTTCCCAATGAGCAGTTCTTC
TRBV5-1	-	TRBD1	TRBJ1-3	CASSSSVPGQGAGNTIYF	TGCGCCAGCAGCTCCTCAGTCCCGGGACAGGGTGCGGGAAACACCATATATTTT
TRBV10-3	-	TRBD1	TRBJ1-3	CAISELDRAGNTIYF	TGTGCCATCAGTGAGTTAGACAGGGCCGGAAACACCATATATTTT
TRBV18	-	TRBD1	TRBJ2-2	CASSPLGQGTGELFF	TGTGCCAGCTCACCCTTAGGACAGGGCACCGGGGAGCTGTTTTTT
TRBV10-3	-	-	TRBJ1-2	CATSGGVTNYGYTF	TGTGCCACATCTGGGGGGGTAACTAACTATGGCTACACCTTC
TRBV7-2	-	-	TRBJ1-4	CASSPLQGPNEKLFF	TGTGCCAGCAGCCCCCTCCAGGGTCCTAATGAAAAACTGTTTTTT
TRBV5-1	-	TRBD1	TRBJ2-1	CASSRTGEGNEQFF	TGCGCCAGCAGCCGGACAGGGGAGGGGAATGAGCAGTTCTTC
TRBV7-8	-	-	TRBJ1-5	CASSFNRGNQPQHF	TGTGCCAGCAGCTTCAACAGGGGCAATCAGCCCCAGCATTTT
TRBV6-1	-	TRBD2	TRBJ2-2	CASSDLAAGGELFF	TGTGCCAGCAGTGACCTAGCGGCGGGGGGGGAGCTGTTTTTT
TRBV5-4	-	-	TRBJ2-1	CASSRGGTSRDNEQFF	TGTGCCAGCAGCCGTGGAGGAACTAGCAGGGACAATGAGCAGTTCTTC
TRBV6-6	-	TRBD2	TRBJ2-4	CASTGSGGPGKNIQYF	TGTGCCAGCACCGGTAGCGGGGGGCCGGGCAAAAACATTCAGTACTTC
TRBV5-4	-	-	TRBJ1-4	CASSLGGGSNEKLFF	TGTGCCAGCAGCTTGGGGGGCGGATCCAATGAAAAACTGTTTTTT
TRBV6-5	-	TRBD1	TRBJ1-2	CASSYRQGGGYTF	TGTGCCAGCAGTTACCGGCAGGGGGGTGGCTACACCTTC
TRBV6-8	-	-	TRBJ2-2	CASSLGHGDSGELFF	TGTGCCAGCAGTTTAGGACATGGGGACTCCGGGGAGCTGTTTTTT